The clone carrying this T cell receptor (beta chain) was counted a few times. The antigen is unknown. These data originate in a study of molecular identifiers for immune sequencing clone quantification. Listed TCR primers, together with previously described methods, were used for the bulk TCR libraries. TCRdb re-analysed the PCR reads in MiXCR, keeping a single row per CDR3 protein. The table has about 640,000 distinct CDR3 sequences, 15% to 20% seen once; the top ten hold 0.75% to 0.95%. Study-wide results and caveats: Effector cells kept over 99% of their molecules in clones above 20 RNA copies, while naive cells kept under 1% there.

The CDR3 is made up of 15 amino acids. From germline, CDR1 is SGHTS and CDR2 YDEGEE. Trimming removed 2 bases at V and 4 bases at J, with 16 bases between. This receptor was identified in a human donor in good health. Some libraries in this study had Jurkat cell RNA spiked in. Sequencing was performed on naive CD8+ T cells from blood, with Jurkat cell RNA spiked in. Subset given: FACS-sorted CD8+CD4-CCR7+CD45RA+ naive T cells. This chain links TRBV5-8 with TRBJ2-7; D not resolved. This chain's CDR3 is CASSLGSLLPYEQYF. DNA of the CDR3: TGTGCCAGCAGCTTAGGTAGTCTCCTTCCGTACGAGCAGTACTTC.